The 24 T cell receptor beta chains in this list originate from one sample, sequenced in a study of blood T cell repertoires in COVID-19. Only in-frame clones appear in the TCRdb table, and some are missing; sequencing was by immunoSEQ multiplex PCR. Here the sample spans 400,000 to 550,000 clones, 75% to 90% being singletons. Sequencing was performed on peripheral blood. These receptor sequences come from a woman aged 30 to 39 with acute or convalescent COVID-19.

This clone was recorded only once. The V call is TRBV9, the J call TRBJ2-7, with D possibly TRBD1 on 6 matching bases. Looked up from germline, CDR1 is SGDLS and CDR2 is YYNGEE. The CDR3 extends over 13 amino acids. V lost 3 bases, J lost 1 base, and 8 bases lay in between. CDR3 amino acids: CASSAGDSYEQYF. The CDR3 DNA follows: TGTGCCAGCAGCGCAGGGGATTCCTACGAGCAGTACTTC.

This clone was counted a single time. V usage is TRBV6-5 and J usage is TRBJ1-3; TRBD1 is a possible D gene (5 bases). V was pared by 7 bases and J by 1 base, with 11 bases between. The CDR3 covers 14 residues. Germline lookup yields CDR1 MNHEY and CDR2 SVGAGI. The chain's CDR3 is CASTRDSSGNTIYF. The CDR3 DNA is TGTGCCAGCACAAGGGACTCGTCTGGAAACACCATATATTTT.

The genes are TRBV18 and TRBJ1-2; D uncertain. Germline CDR1 reads KGHSH; CDR2 reads LQKENI. The CDR3 runs to 15 residues. V lost 3 bases and J lost 8, with 19 bases in between. CDR3 sequence: CASSPGGVGLVGYTF. CDR3 nucleotide sequence: TGTGCCAGCTCACCGGGCGGGGTTGGACTGGTGGGCTACACCTTC.

The J gene is TRBJ2-1, the V gene TRBV21-1; the table calls TRBD2, which could not be checked here. TRBV21-1 is marked as a pseudogene. The CDR3 is 16 residues long. The CDR3 reads CASSNPNPRFYNEQFF. DNA of the CDR3: TGTGCCAGCAGCAACCCAAACCCGCGGTTCTACAATGAGCAGTTCTTC.

The V call is TRBV15, the J call TRBJ1-5; D is unclear. CDR3 length: 14 residues. Deletions cut 2 bases from V and 7 bases from J, with 12 bases between. Germline lookup yields CDR1 LNHNV and CDR2 YYDKDF (reference sequence). This chain's CDR3 is CATSRIRVLQPQHF. The DNA of the CDR3 is TGTGCCACCAGCAGAATTCGCGTCCTCCAGCCCCAGCATTTT.

The rearrangement joins TRBV24-1 to TRBJ2-2, with D hard to call. The CDR3 has 13 residues. The ends were cut back, 5 bases at V and 8 bases at J, with 11 bases in the middle. Germline assignment: CDR1 KGHDR and CDR2 SFDVKD. The CDR3 nucleotides read TGTGCCACCAGTGCCTCCTCTCCGGGGGAGCTGTTTTTT. The encoded protein is CATSASSPGELFF.

The rearrangement joins TRBV27 to TRBJ2-7, with D possibly TRBD1 on 6 matching bases. Germline CDR1 reads MNHEY; CDR2 reads SMNVEV (reference sequence). Trimming took off 7 bases at V and 13 bases at J, with 17 bases between the two ends. CDR3 length: 11 residues. CDR3 sequence (DNA): TGTGCCAGCATTACAGGGCCGCGCATATACTTC. It codes for CASITGPRIYF.

The V and J genes are TRBV9 and TRBJ2-7, with D possibly being TRBD2 (5 bases). The CDR3 runs 15 residues. Trimming left V 0 bases short and J 4 bases short, with 14 bases between. The germline V gene has CDR1 SGDLS and CDR2 YYNGEE. In DNA form, the CDR3 reads TGTGCCAGCAGCGTAGCGTCGGGGAGTGAATACGAGCAGTACTTC. It encodes CASSVASGSEYEQYF.

CDR3 sequence (DNA): TGTGCCAGCAGCGACAGACAGGGGACCTCTGGAAACACCATATATTTT. Translation: CASSDRQGTSGNTIYF. The rearrangement links TRBV2 to TRBJ1-3; TRBD1 aligns across 8 bases. Losses at the gene ends were 6 bases for V and 0 bases for J; bases not matched to a gene: 7. Germline V gene lookup returns CDR1 SNHLY and CDR2 FYNNEI. The CDR3 is 16 amino acids.

The V gene is TRBV19, the J gene TRBJ1-1; no clear D. Germline V gene sequence: CDR1 LNHDA, CDR2 SQIVND (reference sequence). The CDR3 is 11 residues long. V was trimmed by 6 bases and J by 5 bases, leaving 7 bases between them. CDR3 protein: CASRAWTEAFF. CDR3 nucleotide sequence: TGTGCCAGTAGGGCATGGACTGAAGCTTTCTTT.

J is TRBJ1-2 and V is TRBV11-2, with TRBD1 as a possible D gene (5 bases). Trimming shortened V by 3 bases and J by 4 bases, and 12 bases separated the two germline ends. Germline V CDR1 and CDR2: SGHAT, FQNNGV. CDR3 size: 14 residues. CDR3 DNA: TGTGCCAGCAGCTTCAGCCGGACAAGCTATGGCTACACCTTC. It codes for CASSFSRTSYGYTF.

This clone was detected only once. V and J are TRBV5-4 and TRBJ2-7; a possible D gene is TRBD2 (6 bases). The CDR3 is 14 amino acids. The V gene's germline CDR1 is SGHNT and CDR2 YYREEE (reference sequence). Trimming cost V 3 bases and J 5 bases, with 15 bases left between them. The CDR3 DNA sequence: TGTGCCAGCAGCTCCCCGGGACTTCAGCACGAGCAGTACTTC. Translated: CASSSPGLQHEQYF. Based on the CDR3 plus reference TRBV5-4 and TRBJ2-7, the full variable domain is ETGVTQSPTHLIKTRGQQVTLRCSSQSGHNTVSWYQQALGQGPQFIFQYYREEENGRGNFPPRFSGLQFPNYSSELNVNALELDDSALYLCASSSPGLQHEQYFGPGTRLTVT.

This clone was observed a few times. The rearrangement links TRBV5-1 to TRBJ1-1; D is possibly TRBD1 (5 bases). V was pared by 5 bases and J by 7 bases, with 12 bases between. This CDR3 spans 12 amino acids. From germline, CDR1 is SGHRS and CDR2 YFSETQ. CDR3 DNA: TGCGCCAGCAGTTACAGGAACGGTGAAGCTTTCTTT. It encodes CASSYRNGEAFF.

The rearrangement uses TRBV5-6 and TRBJ2-3; D unclear. The CDR3 runs 17 residues. Trimming left V 2 bases short and J 2 bases short, with 18 bases between. Germline assignment: CDR1 SGHDT and CDR2 YYEEEE. The CDR3 DNA is TGTGCCAGCAGCTTAATGGCCTCTTCCCCGTTCACAGATACGCAGTATTTT. As protein: CASSLMASSPFTDTQYF.

V usage is TRBV9 and J usage is TRBJ1-2, with D tentatively TRBD1 (5 bases). The CDR3 spans 15 residues. Trimming took 0 bases from V and 4 from J, leaving 13 bases between them. Germline V gene sequence: CDR1 SGDLS, CDR2 YYNGEE. The CDR3 DNA follows: TGTGCCAGCAGCGTAGGTCGGGGGGGACTCTATGGCTACACCTTC. The encoded protein is CASSVGRGGLYGYTF.

This clone appeared a single time. The chain carries TRBV6-2 or TRBV6-3 and TRBJ2-7, with 8 bases fitting TRBD2. This CDR3 has 15 residues. Losses at the gene ends were 3 bases for V and 4 bases for J; bases not matched to a gene: 8. Germline loops: CDR1 MNHEY, CDR2 SVGEGT. CDR3 protein: CASSYSSSGHYEQYF. The CDR3 bases are TGTGCCAGCAGTTATAGTTCTAGCGGGCATTACGAGCAGTACTTC.

V usage is TRBV30 and J usage is TRBJ2-5; D might be TRBD1 (6 bases). Trimming removed 2 bases at V and 5 bases at J, with 12 bases between. This CDR3 comprises 13 residues. Germline lookup yields CDR1 GTSNPN and CDR2 SVGIG (reference sequence). The CDR3 loop is CAWSRGGMETQYF. CDR3 DNA: TGTGCCTGGAGTCGAGGGGGAATGGAGACCCAGTACTTC.

The chain joins TRBV7-6 to TRBJ2-5; weak D call: TRBD2 (6 bases). The CDR3 contains 14 residues. CDR1 is SGHVS and CDR2 is FNYEAQ in the germline V gene. The germline V and J ends were trimmed by 7 bases and 4 bases, with 16 bases remaining between them. The CDR3 coding sequence is TGTGCCAGCACCCCCGGGGGTAGCGGAGAGACCCAGTACTTC. Translated, it gives CASTPGGSGETQYF.

The chain links TRBV29-1 to TRBJ1-2, with D tentatively TRBD1 (5 bases). This CDR3 has 13 residues. Germline lookup yields CDR1 SQVTM and CDR2 ANQGSEA. V lost 6 bases, J lost 8 bases, and 19 bases lay in between. The CDR3, as DNA: TGCAGCGTCGATGACAGATCCTTTGGGGGCTACACCTTC. Translating it yields CSVDDRSFGGYTF.

The V call is TRBV2, the J call TRBJ2-3; TRBD2 matches 12 bases. This CDR3 has 14 amino acids. Germline CDR1 and CDR2: SNHLY and FYNNEI. Trimming removed 4 bases from V and 6 bases from J; junction bases left unmatched: 2. This chain's CDR3 is CASSGLAGADTQYF. In nucleotides, the CDR3 is TGTGCCAGCAGTGGACTAGCGGGGGCCGATACGCAGTATTTT. Full variable domain (rest looked up from reference TRBV2 and TRBJ2-3): EPEVTQTPSHQVTQMGQEVILRCVPISNHLYFYWYRQILGQKVEFLVSFYNNEISEKSEIFDDQFSVERPDGSNFTLKIRSTKLEDSAMYFCASSGLAGADTQYFGPGTRLTVL.

The rearrangement links TRBV5-5 to TRBJ1-1; 8 bases fit TRBD1. V lost 3 bases, J lost 5 bases, and 6 bases stayed unmatched. This CDR3 has 14 amino acids. CDR1 is SGHKS, CDR2 YYEKEE, per germline (reference sequence). This chain's CDR3 is CASSSRQGRTEAFF. The DNA for the CDR3 is TGTGCCAGCAGCTCTAGACAGGGGCGAACTGAAGCTTTCTTT.

This clone has only one observation. The chain links TRBV6-1 to TRBJ2-5; TRBD2 matches at 8 bases. Germline V CDR1 and CDR2: MNHNS, SASEGT. J gave up 4 bases and V 2 bases, and 18 bases lay outside the gene matches. The CDR3 sequence is 19 residues long. The CDR3 is CASSENWGGGSASRETQYF. The CDR3 DNA sequence: TGTGCCAGCAGTGAAAATTGGGGCGGGGGGTCCGCTTCAAGAGAGACCCAGTACTTC.

The rearrangement links TRBV27 to TRBJ2-7; 9 bases line up with TRBD1. Germline CDR1 reads MNHEY; CDR2 reads SMNVEV (reference sequence). Trimming at V came to 7 bases and at J to 6 bases, leaving 10 bases not matched to a gene. CDR3 length: 14 residues. CDR3 residues: CASTPGGQGREQYF. The DNA of the CDR3 is TGTGCCAGCACGCCTGGTGGACAGGGGCGCGAGCAGTACTTC.

This clone was recorded only once. The chain carries TRBV4-1 and TRBJ1-1; weak D call: TRBD1 (6 bases). CDR1 and CDR2 from the germline V gene are MGHRA and YSYEKL. The CDR3 runs to 15 residues. V was shortened by 1 base and J by 2 bases, with 11 bases between the two germline ends. CDR3 sequence: CASSQVGQINTEAFF. CDR3 coding DNA: TGCGCCAGCAGCCAAGTAGGACAGATTAACACTGAAGCTTTCTTT.